This T cell receptor beta chain was recorded in a study of identical twins (TCRdb year 2016). Context from the whole study: TCR alpha and beta repertoires from monozygotic twins, unrelated adults of various ages and cord blood were deep-sequenced to test whether fetal clonotypes persist. To rule out contamination, replicate twin experiments were performed at different times with different library preparation protocols. Beyond this particular receptor, the publication reports: In monozygotic twins, recombination models systematically underestimated out-of-frame TCR alpha sharing, but the models matched the sharing seen between unrelated individuals. Compared with coincidental sharing between unrelated individuals, out-of-frame TCR alpha sequences shared between twins had an excess of sequences with low generation probability. Excess twin sharing in beta out-of-frame sequences was weaker because fewer shared sequences lowered the signal-to-noise ratio. Zero-insertion analyses could be partly confounded by invariant T cells such as MAIT and iNKT, though diverse VJ usage argued against such confounding for most clonotypes. Conclusions relied on cross-sectional statistical analysis, since the same donors could not be followed over many years. Fewer insertions were carried by abundant cord blood beta clonotypes, a similar but weaker trend appeared in young adult naive repertoires, and no such trend appeared in memory repertoires.

CDR1 SGHKS and CDR2 YYEKEE were looked up in the germline V gene (reference sequence). The cysteine opens and the valine closes a CDR3 of 13 amino acids. Only CDR3 DNA remains: 39 bases, in frame from the first base. Trimming takes 3 bases from V and 4 bases from J, and the germline ends sit 11 bases apart. A single count supports this clonotype. Its antigen target is currently unknown. Base qualities were left out, and no much larger clone turns up one base away. Just one read gives weak support. All donors were healthy Caucasians. Three unrelated non-twin adults were also sequenced: a male aged 18 to 29, a male aged 50 to 59 and a female aged 50 to 59. Using Miltenyi CD45RO+ enrichment and human naive T-cell isolation kits, memory (CD45RO+) and naive T cells were isolated from PBMC. The receptor library was made with 5' RACE. Instrument on record: Illumina HiSeq 2000. Template switching introduced a universal primer binding site; the final cDNA contained a unique molecular identifier, enabling accurate counting of TCR cDNA molecules. Specific primers in the conserved constant-segment region were used to synthesize first-strand cDNA for TCR alpha and beta chains. To control for contamination, each cDNA library was double barcoded with a SMART-Mk sample barcode plus Illumina barcodes. Two successive PCR steps introduced TruSeq adapter sequences along with Illumina sample barcodes. TCR alpha and beta cDNA libraries were sequenced on the Illumina HiSeq platform with custom primers. In the original analysis: MiGEC was used to process raw reads and extract unique molecular identifiers, and MiXCR was used to find CDR3 positions. Recombination models were inferred per individual with the repgenHMM and IGoR tools using an EM algorithm. The analysis of shared clonotypes was done with the tcR package in R, with sharing normalized by the product of cloneset sizes. To study raw recombination without the effects of thymic and clonal selection, out-of-frame nonproductive sequences were analyzed. Starting from the raw public reads, TCRdb applied fastp trimming at Q25, assembled clones with MiXCR and retained in-frame beta chains. Rows with one shared CDR3 protein collapse into an entry with the most common genes and DNA. In this record, the V and J calls reflect TCRdb's handling and not the investigators' own analysis. This sample lists approximately 670,000 distinct CDR3 sequences; 6% to 6.5% were detected once. The ten biggest clones cover 1.5% to 2% of the sample.

Here the chain combines TRBV5-5 and TRBJ2-7; the D gene is not confidently resolved. Sequencing was performed on naive T cells sorted from blood. The sample's cell subset or site label is to be understood as: cells isolated with a human naive T-cell isolation kit. This sequence was found in a man younger than 30 in good health. The DNA is TGTGCCAGCAGCTATGGCCGGTTATACGAGCAGTACGTC. It is translated as CASSYGRLYEQYV.